Detailed here is one TCR beta chain. Assay: immunoSEQ multiplex PCR; the TCRdb copy retains only in-frame clones and omits some. The profile shows around 270,000 clones, more than 75% of them singletons. The sample belongs to a study of blood T cell repertoires in COVID-19. CDR3 size: 14 residues. The germline V gene encodes CDR1 MNHEY and CDR2 SVGAGI. V was trimmed by 7 bases and J by 0 bases, leaving 12 bases between them. The material sequenced was peripheral blood. The TCR originated in a woman aged 55 to 70 with COVID-19, enrolled during active disease. The chain joins TRBV6-5 to TRBJ1-1; D uncertain. CDR3 amino acids: CASTPGPMNTEAFF. CDR3 nucleotide sequence: TGTGCCAGCACACCGGGTCCCATGAACACTGAAGCTTTCTTT.